This T cell receptor beta chain was profiled in a study of T cell responses to AZD1222 COVID-19 vaccine. Unmatched junction bases numbered 7, after V lost 6 bases and J lost 6 bases. The germline V gene has CDR1 SNHLY and CDR2 FYNNEI. The CDR3 extends over 13 amino acids. General study findings and limits: Unmutated variant regions are reportedly targeted by nearly half of spike-specific TCRs. The sample set comprised mostly white British donors with more females, and clonal diversity was possibly underestimated. Just 5 to 7 people given AZD1222 tested seropositive at baseline.

Libraries were prepared by immunoSEQ multiplex PCR; TCRdb keeps only in-frame clonotypes and omits some of them. Of 100,000 or so clones listed, about 88% are singletons. As regards this clone: Its antigen is undetermined.

The gene calls are TRBV2 and TRBJ2-7, with 8 bases fitting TRBD1. This clonotype was sampled from an adult in good health. Here the sequenced sample was peripheral blood, taken on day 0 of AZD1222 vaccination. CDR3 DNA: TGTGCCAGCAGGGTAGACAGGGGCGGCGAGCAGTACTTC. As protein: CASRVDRGGEQYF. The full variable domain, completed using reference TRBV2 and TRBJ2-7, is EPEVTQTPSHQVTQMGQEVILRCVPISNHLYFYWYRQILGQKVEFLVSFYNNEISEKSEIFDDQFSVERPDGSNFTLKIRSTKLEDSAMYFCASRVDRGGEQYFGPGTRLTVT.